Listed below are T cell receptor beta chains from one sample, sequenced in a study of T cell responses to AZD1222 COVID-19 vaccine. Sequencing was performed with immunoSEQ multiplex PCR; in TCRdb, only in-frame clones are kept and a portion is missing. The table lists 160,000 or so clones, roughly nine tenths of them singletons. The source was peripheral blood, collected 28 days after the second AZD1222 dose. These receptor sequences come from an adult who received the AZD1222 COVID-19 vaccine. Each CDR3 is given with its conserved first and last residue. D genes are given only for firm matches. Size is stated for part of the rows, as once, few or many counts, or as a class when the clone is expanded.

size: -; J: TRBJ2-1; V: TRBV14; D: TRBD2; CDR3: CASSHRSSGRVVEQFF; DNA: TGTGCCAGCAGCCATCGTTCTAGCGGGAGGGTCGTTGAGCAGTTCTTC
size: -; J: TRBJ2-7; V: TRBV2; D: -; CDR3: CASTPDGAILEQYF; DNA: TGTGCCAGTACCCCGGACGGAGCCATTTTGGAGCAGTACTTC
size: -; J: TRBJ2-1; V: TRBV6-4; D: TRBD2; CDR3: CASSSAGTRQKFF; DNA: TGTGCCAGCAGTTCCGCCGGGACTAGGCAGAAGTTCTTC
size: -; J: TRBJ1-2; V: TRBV5-1; D: TRBD1; CDR3: CASSLGSQGGSGYTF; DNA: TGCGCCAGCAGCTTGGGATCGCAGGGGGGCTCTGGCTACACCTTC
size: few; J: TRBJ2-5; V: TRBV6-1; D: TRBD2; CDR3: CASSETSGVVETQYF; DNA: TGTGCCAGCAGTGAGACTAGCGGGGTTGTTGAGACCCAGTACTTC
size: -; J: TRBJ1-2; V: TRBV19; D: -; CDR3: CASSIDLGGYTF; DNA: TGTGCCAGTAGTATAGATCTCGGGGGCTACACCTTC
size: -; J: TRBJ2-1; V: TRBV7-8; D: -; CDR3: CASSLRVGEQFF; DNA: TGTGCCAGCAGCTTGAGGGTGGGCGAGCAGTTCTTC
size: -; J: TRBJ2-4; V: TRBV5-5; D: -; CDR3: CASSPSAPQDLAKNIQYF; DNA: TGTGCCAGCAGCCCCAGCGCCCCACAGGATCTAGCCAAAAACATTCAGTACTTC
size: -; J: TRBJ2-7; V: TRBV27; D: TRBD1; CDR3: CASSSPGQGTYEQYF; DNA: TGTGCCAGCAGTTCCCCGGGACAGGGAACCTACGAGCAGTACTTC
size: -; J: TRBJ2-7; V: TRBV10-2; D: TRBD2; CDR3: CASSESDSGRAHAEQYF; DNA: TGCGCCAGCAGTGAGTCGGATAGCGGGAGGGCCCATGCCGAGCAGTACTTC
size: -; J: TRBJ2-3; V: TRBV27; D: -; CDR3: CASSGGAVLHNTDTQYF; DNA: TGTGCCAGCAGTGGGGGTGCGGTCCTCCACAACACAGATACGCAGTATTTT
size: -; J: TRBJ2-2; V: TRBV11-2; D: TRBD1; CDR3: CASSLTGGFDTGELFF; DNA: TGTGCCAGCAGCTTGACAGGGGGCTTCGACACCGGGGAGCTGTTTTTT
size: -; J: TRBJ2-5; V: TRBV6-5; D: -; CDR3: CASSGTFPPGTQYF; DNA: TGTGCCAGCAGCGGGACTTTCCCCCCGGGGACCCAGTACTTC
size: -; J: TRBJ2-1; V: TRBV27; D: TRBD2; CDR3: CASSLAASGAQPIGEQFF; DNA: TGTGCCAGCAGTTTAGCGGCTAGCGGGGCCCAACCGATCGGGGAGCAGTTCTTC
size: -; J: TRBJ2-1; V: TRBV7-2; D: TRBD1; CDR3: CASSLGTGGLSNEQFF; DNA: TGTGCCAGCAGCCTCGGGACAGGGGGCCTTAGCAATGAGCAGTTCTTC
size: -; J: TRBJ1-6; V: TRBV28; D: TRBD1; CDR3: CASITGTGNSPLHF; DNA: TGTGCCAGCATTACCGGGACAGGGAATTCACCCCTCCACTTT
size: -; J: TRBJ1-2; V: TRBV15; D: -; CDR3: CATSTPHREGDGYTF; DNA: TGTGCCACCAGCACCCCCCACAGGGAGGGGGATGGCTACACCTTC
size: -; J: TRBJ1-5; V: TRBV2; D: TRBD1; CDR3: CASSERTGGDQPQHF; DNA: TGTGCCAGCAGTGAACGTACAGGGGGCGATCAGCCCCAGCATTTT
size: -; J: TRBJ1-1; V: TRBV3-1/TRBV3-2; D: -; CDR3: CASSQGHSLGAFF; DNA: TGTGCCAGCAGCCAAGGTCACAGCTTGGGAGCTTTCTTT
size: once; J: TRBJ2-1; V: TRBV9; D: -; CDR3: CASSPNVEQFF; DNA: TGTGCCAGCAGCCCTAACGTTGAGCAGTTCTTC
size: -; J: TRBJ2-3; V: TRBV19; D: TRBD2; CDR3: CASSMIRLAGGTDTQYF; DNA: TGTGCCAGTAGTATGATCCGTCTAGCGGGAGGCACAGATACGCAGTATTTT
size: -; J: TRBJ1-2; V: TRBV9; D: -; CDR3: CASKEGRKGYTF; DNA: TGTGCCAGCAAAGAGGGTCGGAAGGGCTACACCTTC
size: once; J: TRBJ2-2; V: TRBV11-2; D: -; CDR3: CASSAGTRNTGELFF; DNA: TGTGCCAGCAGCGCCGGGACTCGGAACACCGGGGAGCTGTTTTTT
size: -; J: TRBJ2-7; V: TRBV7-9; D: -; CDR3: CASSRELGGEQYF; DNA: TGTGCCAGCAGCCGAGAATTAGGGGGCGAGCAGTACTTC
size: -; J: TRBJ2-1; V: TRBV9; D: TRBD2; CDR3: CASSVTAGGSYNEQFF; DNA: TGTGCCAGCAGCGTCACAGCGGGGGGCTCCTACAATGAGCAGTTCTTC
size: -; J: TRBJ2-2; V: TRBV5-1; D: TRBD1; CDR3: CASRWGQGATGELFF; DNA: TGCGCCAGCAGATGGGGACAGGGAGCAACCGGGGAGCTGTTTTTT
size: -; J: TRBJ2-2; V: TRBV7-8; D: TRBD1; CDR3: CASSERDRGPQHGELFF; DNA: TGTGCCAGCAGCGAGCGGGACAGGGGACCTCAACACGGGGAGCTGTTTTTT
size: -; J: TRBJ2-1; V: TRBV7-3; D: -; CDR3: CASSLTSLDSEQFF; DNA: TGTGCCAGCAGCTTAACGAGCCTAGACAGTGAGCAGTTCTTC
size: -; J: TRBJ1-1; V: TRBV19; D: -; CDR3: CASSIVSGMNTEAFF; DNA: TGTGCCAGTAGTATAGTTAGCGGAATGAACACTGAAGCTTTCTTT
size: -; J: TRBJ2-1; V: TRBV1; D: -; CDR3: CTSSQERRWREKRRYNEQFF; DNA: TGCACCAGCAGCCAAGAGCGTCGGTGGCGGGAGAAGAGGAGATACAATGAGCAGTTCTTC
size: -; J: TRBJ1-2; V: TRBV2; D: -; CDR3: CASSDLLGREAGYTF; DNA: TGTGCCAGCAGTGACCTCTTGGGGAGGGAGGCTGGCTACACCTTC
size: -; J: TRBJ2-5; V: TRBV11-2; D: -; CDR3: CASSPRRDGIAKETQYF; DNA: TGTGCCAGCAGCCCTCGGAGGGACGGTATAGCGAAAGAGACCCAGTACTTC
size: -; J: TRBJ1-1; V: TRBV16; D: -; CDR3: CASSLLMNTEAFF; DNA: TGTGCCAGCAGCCTCCTGATGAACACTGAAGCTTTCTTT
size: -; J: TRBJ2-7; V: TRBV13; D: TRBD1; CDR3: CASSLRQGSHEQYF; DNA: TGTGCCAGCAGCTTGAGACAGGGGTCCCACGAGCAGTACTTC
size: -; J: TRBJ1-1; V: TRBV19; D: TRBD1; CDR3: CASTQGAGAAFF; DNA: TGTGCCAGTACACAGGGGGCAGGGGCAGCTTTCTTT
size: -; J: TRBJ2-1; V: TRBV5-1; D: -; CDR3: CASSLPLGRAEQFF; DNA: TGCGCCAGCAGCCTCCCACTAGGTCGTGCTGAGCAGTTCTTC
size: -; J: TRBJ1-2; V: TRBV7-9; D: -; CDR3: CASSLGGDGYTF; DNA: TGTGCCAGCAGCTTAGGAGGGGATGGCTACACCTTC
size: once; J: TRBJ2-6; V: TRBV7-3; D: -; CDR3: CASSLIPVSGANVLTF; DNA: TGTGCCAGCAGCTTAATCCCGGTCTCTGGGGCCAACGTCCTGACTTTC
size: -; J: TRBJ2-7; V: TRBV9; D: TRBD1; CDR3: CASSATRGQGNYEQYF; DNA: TGTGCCAGCAGCGCGACTAGGGGACAGGGGAACTACGAGCAGTACTTC